These 31 T cell receptor beta chains were sequenced from one sample in a study of blood T cell repertoires in COVID-19 (TCRdb year 2020). Receptor amplification or capture employed the immunoSEQ multiplex PCR assay. Entries here come from immuneACCESS through TCRdb and include only in-frame sequences with V and J called. Some clones fail to appear in such tables; in the studies checked, an unresolved V gene covers under half of the shortfall, and the cause of the remainder is unknown. The sample contains a few hundred thousand clones, approximately 88% of them found a single time. The ten largest clonotypes hold approximately 1.6% of the sample. Specimen: peripheral blood. These receptors originate from a woman aged 25 to 39 with COVID-19, enrolled during active disease.

J is TRBJ2-2 and V is TRBV5-1, with 10 bases identical to TRBD1. The germline V gene encodes CDR1 SGHRS and CDR2 YFSETQ. Germline trimming cut 3 bases from V and 3 bases from J; bases unmatched to any gene: 2. The CDR3 runs to 15 residues. In DNA form, the CDR3 reads TGCGCCAGCAGCTCGGGACAGGGGTACACCGGGGAGCTGTTTTTT. Amino acid sequence: CASSSGQGYTGELFF.

This clone came up a few times. The chain joins TRBV5-4 to TRBJ2-6, with 7 bases lining up with TRBD1. The CDR3 covers 15 residues. V was pared by 4 bases and J by 5 bases, with 6 bases of the junction left unmatched. Germline V CDR1 and CDR2: SGHNT, YYREEE (reference sequence). The DNA for the CDR3 is TGTGCCAGCAGCCCGACAGGGTTTAGGGCCAACGTCCTGACTTTC. Residues: CASSPTGFRANVLTF.

This clone was seen once. This chain links TRBV28 with TRBJ2-7; a weak D match, TRBD2 (6 bases). The germline gives CDR1 MDHEN, CDR2 SYDVKM. V was trimmed by 6 bases and J by 3 bases, leaving 12 bases between them. This CDR3 is built from 13 residues. CDR3 sequence (DNA): TGTGCCAGCAGCGAGGGAGGACACTACGAGCAGTACGTC. Protein sequence: CASSEGGHYEQYV.

CDR3 DNA: TGTGCCAGCAGTCGTTTGGGGGCGGTCACCGGGGAGCTGTTTTTT. Its protein is CASSRLGAVTGELFF. The chain combines TRBV6-5 with TRBJ2-2, with D tentatively TRBD1 (6 bases). This CDR3 contains 15 residues. Trimming took off 5 bases at V and 4 bases at J, with 14 bases between the two ends. The germline V gene has CDR1 MNHEY and CDR2 SVGAGI.

This rearrangement joins TRBV7-2 to TRBJ2-5; 7 nucleotides align to TRBD1. CDR1 SGHTA and CDR2 FQGNSA come from the germline V gene. Trimming removed 2 bases from V and 5 bases from J; junction bases left unmatched: 5. The CDR3 totals 14 residues. The CDR3 loop reads CASSLNRGFETQYF. Here the CDR3 DNA reads TGTGCCAGCAGCTTAAACAGGGGCTTCGAGACCCAGTACTTC.

The chain carries TRBV29-1 and TRBJ2-3, with 15 bases that match TRBD2. V lost 3 bases, J lost 6 bases, and 7 bases stayed unmatched. Per germline, CDR1 SQVTM and CDR2 ANQGSEA. This CDR3 spans 16 amino acids. The chain's CDR3 is CSVDPTGTSGGDTQYF. DNA for the CDR3: TGCAGCGTTGACCCTACCGGGACTAGCGGGGGGGATACGCAGTATTTT.

This chain links TRBV27 with TRBJ1-1; D is undetermined. V was shortened by 6 bases and J by 1 base, with 6 bases between the two germline ends. The CDR3 consists of 12 residues. Germline V gene lookup returns CDR1 MNHEY and CDR2 SMNVEV (reference sequence). The CDR3 protein is CASRAGNTEAFF. Here the CDR3 DNA reads TGTGCCAGCAGGGCAGGGAACACTGAAGCTTTCTTT.

This chain joins TRBV29-1 and TRBJ1-2; D not resolved. The CDR3 contains 11 residues. V gave up 6 bases and J gave up 6 bases, with 11 bases separating them. CDR1 is SQVTM and CDR2 is ANQGSEA in the germline V gene. Written as DNA, the CDR3 is TGCAGCGTGCCTACGGTCCATGGCTACACCTTC. Residues: CSVPTVHGYTF.

The chain links TRBV6-6 to TRBJ1-5; maybe TRBD1 (6 bases). Trimming took off 6 bases at V and 10 bases at J, with 22 bases between the two ends. Germline V CDR1 and CDR2: MNHNY, SVGAGI (reference sequence). The length of the CDR3 is 15 residues. In DNA, the CDR3 is TGTGCCAGCAGGGGGGCCCCCGGGACCGAGAAACCCCAGCATTTT. Translated: CASRGAPGTEKPQHF.

This clone showed up just a few times. This sequence joins TRBV2 and TRBJ2-7; D is possibly TRBD1 (6 bases). This CDR3 has 14 residues. Germline CDR1 is SNHLY and CDR2 is FYNNEI. The germline V and J ends were trimmed by 7 bases and 2 bases, with 15 bases remaining between them. Written as DNA, the CDR3 is TGTGCCAGCAAAACGCAGGGACAAGCCTACGAGCAGTACTTC. This encodes CASKTQGQAYEQYF. Based on the CDR3 plus reference TRBV2 and TRBJ2-7, the full variable domain is EPEVTQTPSHQVTQMGQEVILRCVPISNHLYFYWYRQILGQKVEFLVSFYNNEISEKSEIFDDQFSVERPDGSNFTLKIRSTKLEDSAMYFCASKTQGQAYEQYFGPGTRLTVT.

The chain is built from TRBV25-1 and TRBJ1-2; D remains unclear. Germline V lookup: CDR1 MGHDK, CDR2 SYGVNS. V gave up 7 bases and J gave up 2 bases, with 11 bases separating them. The CDR3 has 13 residues. The CDR3 here is CASTSAGNYGYTF. In DNA form, the CDR3 reads TGTGCCAGCACTTCGGCGGGGAACTATGGCTACACCTTC.

This chain joins TRBV6-2 or TRBV6-3 and TRBJ2-2; TRBD2 matches at 14 bases. J gave up 0 bases and V 6 bases, and 6 bases lay outside the gene matches. This CDR3 has 18 residues. Germline V lookup: CDR1 MNHEY, CDR2 SVGEGT. CDR3 sequence reads: CASSRLAGGPANTGELFF. For the CDR3, the DNA is TGTGCCAGCAGCCGACTAGCGGGGGGGCCAGCGAACACCGGGGAGCTGTTTTTT.

V and J are TRBV28 and TRBJ2-1; 9 bases agree with TRBD2. This CDR3 is built from 15 residues. J gave up 3 bases and V 7 bases, and 7 bases lay outside the gene matches. CDR1 and CDR2 from the germline V gene are MDHEN and SYDVKM. The CDR3 is CASITSGGHYNEQFF. CDR3 in DNA: TGTGCCAGCATAACGAGCGGGGGGCACTACAATGAGCAGTTCTTC.

The chain uses TRBV11-3 and TRBJ1-1; no clear D. Germline lookup yields CDR1 SGHNT and CDR2 YENEEA. V was shortened by 9 bases and J by 3 bases, with 11 bases between the two germline ends. This CDR3 contains 12 residues. The CDR3 loop reads CASAAWDTEAFF. CDR3 bases: TGTGCCAGTGCAGCGTGGGACACTGAAGCTTTCTTT.

This chain uses TRBV7-2 with TRBJ1-2; D is unresolved. CDR1 and CDR2 from the germline V gene are SGHTA and FQGNSA. V lost 3 bases and J lost 8, with 10 bases in between. This CDR3 has 12 residues. The CDR3 loop reads CASSFAAGGYTF. The DNA of the CDR3 is TGTGCCAGCAGCTTCGCGGCGGGGGGCTACACCTTC.

The chain employs TRBV5-1 and TRBJ1-2, with 8 bases aligning to TRBD1. The germline V gene encodes CDR1 SGHRS and CDR2 YFSETQ. The CDR3 is 15 amino acids. With V trimmed by 3 bases and J by 5 bases, 9 bases remained unmatched. This CDR3 is CASSWGRDRSYGYTF. The CDR3 region has the DNA TGCGCCAGCAGCTGGGGACGGGACAGGTCTTATGGCTACACCTTC.

The V call is TRBV6-5, the J call TRBJ1-3; D gene unclear. Germline CDR1 MNHEY, CDR2 SVGAGI. The V end was cut by 0 bases, the J end by 0 bases, with 9 bases between. This CDR3 spans 16 amino acids. CDR3 region: CASSYSSSGSGNTIYF. Written as DNA, the CDR3 is TGTGCCAGCAGTTACTCGTCGTCGGGCTCTGGAAACACCATATATTTT.

The chain combines TRBV7-9 with TRBJ1-1, with TRBD1 matching over 7 bases. J lost 1 base, V lost 5 bases, and 4 bases had no gene match. The CDR3 totals 14 residues. Looked up from germline, CDR1 is SEHNR and CDR2 is FQNEAQ (reference sequence). The chain's CDR3 is CASSKQGTNTEAFF. CDR3 sequence (DNA): TGTGCCAGCAGCAAACAGGGGACGAACACTGAAGCTTTCTTT.

The chain uses TRBV7-2 and TRBJ2-3; tentatively, D is TRBD2 (6 bases). V was shortened by 2 bases and J by 5 bases, with 8 bases between the two germline ends. CDR1 is SGHTA and CDR2 is FQGNSA in the germline V gene. The CDR3 is made up of 13 amino acids. For the CDR3, the DNA is TGTGCCAGCAGCTTACTAGCGATAGATACGCAGTATTTT. This sequence encodes CASSLLAIDTQYF.

The CDR3 bases are TGTGCCAGTAGTACCACAGGGCGGGGGGCCTCCTACGAGCAGTACTTC. Translation gives CASSTTGRGASYEQYF. This sequence joins TRBV19 and TRBJ2-7; 8 positions agree with TRBD2. V lost 4 bases, J lost 0 bases, and 8 bases stayed unmatched. This CDR3 is built from 16 residues. Germline V gives CDR1 LNHDA, CDR2 SQIVND (reference sequence). The full variable domain, rest sourced from reference TRBV19 and TRBJ2-7, is DGGITQSPKYLFRKEGQNVTLSCEQNLNHDAMYWYRQDPGQGLRLIYYSQIVNDFQKGDIAEGYSVSREKKESFPLTVTSAQKNPTAFYLCASSTTGRGASYEQYFGPGTRLTVT.

This rearrangement joins TRBV6-2 or TRBV6-3 to TRBJ2-7; 7 nucleotides agree with TRBD1. V trimming: 5 bases; J trimming: 5 bases; junction bases outside the gene matches: 15. The germline gives CDR1 MNHEY, CDR2 SVGEGT. The CDR3 spans 16 residues. The CDR3 DNA sequence: TGTGCCAGCAGTCCACCCTTTGACAGGGCAGTCGACGAGCAGTACTTC. This sequence encodes CASSPPFDRAVDEQYF.

In this sample, this clone turned up a few times. The chain couples TRBV5-4 to TRBJ2-7; 8 bases are shared with TRBD2. The CDR3 contains 16 residues. Germline V CDR1 and CDR2: SGHNT, YYREEE (reference sequence). With V trimmed by 4 bases and J by 0 bases, 9 bases remained unmatched. In DNA, the CDR3 is TGTGCCAGCAGCCCTATCGGTGGGACTAGCTCCTACGAGCAGTACTTC. This gives the protein CASSPIGGTSSYEQYF.

V and J are TRBV18 and TRBJ2-3; TRBD2 matches at 7 bases. CDR1 is KGHSH, CDR2 LQKENI, per germline. CDR3 length equals 15 residues. Germline trimming cut 1 base from V and 9 bases from J; bases unmatched to any gene: 10. DNA of the CDR3: TGTGCCAGCTCACCACTTACGGGAGGAAGTGAGACGCAGTATTTT. This codes for CASSPLTGGSETQYF.

V and J are TRBV11-3 and TRBJ1-1; D perhaps matches TRBD1 (6 bases). Germline CDR1 is SGHNT and CDR2 is YENEEA. This CDR3 is 13 amino acids long. V lost 5 bases, J lost 3 bases, and 10 bases lay in between. CDR3 nucleotide sequence: TGTGCCAGCAGCCCGACAGGACACACTGAAGCTTTCTTT. Its translation: CASSPTGHTEAFF.

This clone was detected once. The chain combines TRBV18 with TRBJ1-1, with D tentatively TRBD1 (6 bases). Germline V gives CDR1 KGHSH, CDR2 LQKENI. CDR3 length equals 13 residues. V gave up 6 bases and J gave up 3 bases, with 11 bases separating them. Here the CDR3 DNA reads TGTGCCAGCTCGTCACAGGGATACACTGAAGCTTTCTTT. This translates into CASSSQGYTEAFF.

The CDR3 reads CATSEAGQTGDTQYF. DNA for the CDR3: TGTGCCACCAGTGAAGCGGGACAAACCGGGGATACGCAGTATTTT. The genes are TRBV24-1 and TRBJ2-3; possible D gene TRBD2, 7 bases. Germline V gives CDR1 KGHDR, CDR2 SFDVKD. The CDR3 sequence is 15 residues long. V was clipped by 4 bases and J by 6 bases, with 16 bases between them.

On this clone: This same CDR3 is encoded by further DNA sequences in the sample. The V call is TRBV20-1, the J call TRBJ1-2; 10 bases line up with TRBD1. The junction had 2 bases not matched to a gene; V was cut back by 5 bases and J by 8 bases. CDR1 DFQATT and CDR2 SNEGSKA come from the germline V gene (reference sequence). CDR3 size: 11 residues. DNA for the CDR3: TGCAGTGCTCAGACAGGGGGCGGCTACACCTTC. Translation: CSAQTGGGYTF.

V gene TRBV19 combines with J gene TRBJ1-6, with D maybe TRBD1 (5 bases). Trimming stripped 4 bases from V and 8 bases from J, with 9 bases between. The CDR3 sequence is 13 residues long. Germline assignment: CDR1 LNHDA and CDR2 SQIVND (reference sequence). The CDR3 reads CASSTSRDSPLHF. The CDR3 nucleotides read TGTGCCAGTAGTACTTCCAGGGATTCACCCCTCCACTTT.

This clone was seen a single time. This chain uses TRBV2 with TRBJ2-3; D is unresolved. This CDR3 has 13 residues. V was shortened by 6 bases and J by 5 bases, with 12 bases between the two germline ends. The germline V gene has CDR1 SNHLY and CDR2 FYNNEI. The CDR3 loop is CASSADSRDTQYF. CDR3 sequence (DNA): TGTGCCAGCAGCGCCGATAGCCGAGATACGCAGTATTTT.

This chain connects TRBV19 to TRBJ1-2; 7 bases fit TRBD1. V lost 3 bases and J lost 5; bases outside the gene matches: 6. The CDR3 length is 14 residues. Germline V gene lookup returns CDR1 LNHDA and CDR2 SQIVND (reference sequence). The CDR3 loop is CASSILGRGYGYTF. The CDR3 coding sequence is TGTGCCAGTAGTATTCTAGGCAGGGGGTATGGCTACACCTTC.

CDR3 bases: TGTGCCAGCAGCCAAGATACTGTCCAAGAGACCCAGTACTTC. Amino acids: CASSQDTVQETQYF. The chain carries TRBV3-1 (or the pseudogene TRBV3-2) and TRBJ2-5; D is uncertain. This CDR3 contains 14 residues. The ends were cut back, 0 bases at V and 1 base at J, with 6 bases in the middle. Per germline, CDR1 LGHDT and CDR2 YNNKEL (reference sequence).